Listed below are T cell receptor beta chains from one sample, sequenced in a study of blood T cells in healthy people across ages. TCRdb re-analysed the 5' RACE reads in MiXCR, keeping a single row per CDR3 protein. Seen here are over a million distinct CDR3 sequences, over 35% observed once, and the top ten hold under 20%. The sample comprised blood. These receptor sequences come from a woman aged 55-75 years in good health. Both conserved end residues are part of each CDR3. The order of the fields is V gene, J gene, D gene, clone size, CDR3 DNA, CDR3 protein. D genes are given only for firm matches. Not all rows give a size; the values are once, few, many and, for expanded clones, a class.

TRBV25-1	TRBJ2-5	NA	few	TGTGCCAGCAGTGAGATGGGACAACAAGAGACCCAGTACTTC	CASSEMGQQETQYF
TRBV3-1	TRBJ1-4	NA	NA	TGTGCCAGCAGCCAAGAAGGGTCGGGCGGAGGAGAAAAACTGTTTTTT	CASSQEGSGGGEKLFF
TRBV12-3/TRBV12-4	TRBJ1-5	TRBD1	NA	TGTGCCAGCAGTCCGGGGACAGGGGTACATCAGCCCCAGCATTTT	CASSPGTGVHQPQHF
TRBV6-1	TRBJ2-7	TRBD2	NA	TGTGCCAGCAGTGAAGCGCTTCTAGCGGGAGCTGACCCGTCGGAGCAGTACTTC	CASSEALLAGADPSEQYF
TRBV6-5	TRBJ2-3	TRBD1	few	TGTGCCAGCAGCCCGGCCGGGACAGACACAGATACGCAGTATTTT	CASSPAGTDTDTQYF
TRBV12-3/TRBV12-4	TRBJ2-7	TRBD2	NA	TGTGCCAGCCAGGGGCTAGCGGGAGGGACAGGAAACGAGCAGTACTTC	CASQGLAGGTGNEQYF
TRBV11-2	TRBJ2-5	NA	NA	TGTGCCAGCAGCTTAGGGGTTGGGTGGGGGGCGGAGAGGCAAGAGACCCAGTACTTC	CASSLGVGWGAERQETQYF
TRBV12-3/TRBV12-4	TRBJ1-1	NA	NA	TGTGCCAGCAGTCAGGGCTCCTTCTCCCCTCACGCTGAAGCTTTCTTT	CASSQGSFSPHAEAFF
TRBV12-3/TRBV12-4	TRBJ1-2	NA	NA	TGTGCCAGCAGGGCAATCGGGGGTTTCTATGGCTACACCTTC	CASRAIGGFYGYTF
TRBV16	TRBJ1-1	NA	NA	TGTGCCAGCAGCCAGGCCGGGGAAGCTTTCTTT	CASSQAGEAFF
TRBV6-5	TRBJ2-2	TRBD2	NA	TGTGCCAGCAACCTAGCGGGAGGTACCGGGGAGCTGTTTTTT	CASNLAGGTGELFF
TRBV3-1	TRBJ2-5	NA	once	TGTGCCAGCAGCCCGGGACTGAGGAAGGAGACCCAGTACTTC	CASSPGLRKETQYF
TRBV30	TRBJ1-1	NA	NA	TGTGCCTGTACAGGGTTGAACACTGAAGCTTTCTTT	CACTGLNTEAFF
TRBV6-6	TRBJ2-7	NA	NA	TGTGCCAGCAGTTACTCCGGAATCTCCTACGAGCAGTACTTC	CASSYSGISYEQYF
TRBV27	TRBJ2-7	NA	few	TGTGCCAGCAGTTTATCCTCCAGACTTGCTACCTACGAGCAGTACTTC	CASSLSSRLATYEQYF
TRBV27	TRBJ1-2	TRBD1	NA	TGTGCCAGCAAGGAGGGGGCGTTCGGCTATGGCTACACCTTC	CASKEGAFGYGYTF
TRBV6-6	TRBJ2-6	NA	NA	TGTGCCAGCAGTTACTCAAGCGGCTCTGGGGCCAACGTCCTGACTTTC	CASSYSSGSGANVLTF
TRBV10-3	TRBJ1-5	NA	NA	TGTGCCATCAGTGAACCTTTTGTAGTAAGACTCGGTCAGCCCCAGCATTTT	CAISEPFVVRLGQPQHF
TRBV5-1	TRBJ2-2	TRBD2	NA	TGCGCCAGCAGCTTCTGGGGACTAGCGGGAGGTGCGAACACCGGGGAGCTGTTTTTT	CASSFWGLAGGANTGELFF
TRBV10-1	TRBJ2-1	NA	NA	TGCGCCAGCAGTGAGTCTTACAGCCTCTCCTACAATGAGCAGTTCTTC	CASSESYSLSYNEQFF
TRBV20-1	TRBJ2-1	TRBD2	few	TGCAGTGCTAGAGATAGGCTAGCGGGGACCCACAATGAGCAGTTCTTC	CSARDRLAGTHNEQFF
TRBV10-3	TRBJ2-1	TRBD2	NA	TGTGCCATCAGTCCCCCCCCAGGAAAGCGGGAGGTTCATGAGCAGTTCTTC	CAISPPPGKREVHEQFF
TRBV20-1	TRBJ2-5	TRBD1	NA	TGCAGTGCTAGACCGGGACAGGGGCTCCGAGGAGAGACCCAGTACTTC	CSARPGQGLRGETQYF
TRBV5-6	TRBJ2-6	NA	NA	TGTGCCAGCAGCTTGGGTCGCATCTCTGGGGCCAACGTCCTGACTTTC	CASSLGRISGANVLTF
TRBV11-2	TRBJ1-2	NA	NA	TGTGCCAGCAGCTTAGGTGGTACGAGGGGCGCACACTATGGCTACACCTTC	CASSLGGTRGAHYGYTF
TRBV6-5	TRBJ2-7	NA	few	TGTGCCAGCAGTTACTCCACCCCTGCCTCCTCTCACCTTAGGGCCTACGAGCAGTACTTC	CASSYSTPASSHLRAYEQYF
TRBV5-1	TRBJ2-7	TRBD2	NA	TGCGCCAGCAGCGGCATCGGGACTAGCGGGAGTTACGAGCAGTACTTC	CASSGIGTSGSYEQYF
TRBV3-1	TRBJ2-5	NA	NA	TGTGCCAGCAGCCAGACCCTCTGGGCGCAAGAGACCCAGTACTTC	CASSQTLWAQETQYF
TRBV27	TRBJ2-7	NA	few	TGTGCCAGCAGTTTATCTCTCTACAATGAGCAGTACTTC	CASSLSLYNEQYF
TRBV20-1	TRBJ1-2	NA	NA	TGCAGTGCTAGAGTGGCAGGGATCGTCTATGGCTACACCTTC	CSARVAGIVYGYTF
TRBV20-1	TRBJ2-5	NA	few	TGCAGTGCTAGTTCAGGGCAAGAGACCCAGTACTTC	CSASSGQETQYF
TRBV4-2	TRBJ2-3	TRBD2	NA	TGTGCCAGCAGCCAAGATAGTAGCGGGATAAGACAAGATACGCAGTATTTT	CASSQDSSGIRQDTQYF
TRBV5-1	TRBJ1-2	NA	NA	TGCGCCAGCAGCTTGGTACCTACAGGGACCCTCAACTATGGCTACACCTTC	CASSLVPTGTLNYGYTF
TRBV14	TRBJ1-1	NA	few	TGTGCCAGCAGCCGGTACTTAAACACTGAAGCTTTCTTT	CASSRYLNTEAFF
TRBV5-1	TRBJ2-7	NA	many	TGCGCCAGCAGCTTGGGTGGGGACGAGCAGTACTTC	CASSLGGDEQYF
TRBV5-1	TRBJ2-7	TRBD2	NA	TGCGCCAGCAGCTTCTTAGCGGGAGGGCCCGCGGGCAATGAGCAGTACTTC	CASSFLAGGPAGNEQYF
TRBV20-1	TRBJ2-5	NA	NA	TGCAGTGCTCGAAGGAGGGGAGGAACTTACCAAGAGACCCAGTACTTC	CSARRRGGTYQETQYF
TRBV25-1	TRBJ1-1	TRBD1	NA	TGTGCCAGCAGTGATCTGGGTCAGGGGGCAGCTTTCTTT	CASSDLGQGAAFF
TRBV30	TRBJ1-6	NA	few	TGTGCCTGGAGTGTATCTGATGACGGTTCACCCCTCCACTTT	CAWSVSDDGSPLHF
TRBV7-2	TRBJ1-2	NA	NA	TGTGCCAGCGCCCAAATTATGCCAGGGTCTGATGGCTACACCTTC	CASAQIMPGSDGYTF
TRBV20-1	TRBJ1-2	TRBD1	few	TGCAGTGCATGGTCCACCGGGACAGGTGACGGTGGCTACACCTTC	CSAWSTGTGDGGYTF
TRBV28	TRBJ2-3	TRBD2	many	TGTGCCAGCAGCCGACTAGCGGGTGGAAGCACAGATACGCAGTATTTT	CASSRLAGGSTDTQYF
TRBV29-1	TRBJ2-7	NA	few	TGCAGCGCCACGGATGGCTACGAGCAGTACTTC	CSATDGYEQYF
TRBV20-1	TRBJ2-7	NA	few	TGCAGTGCTGGGGTACCCCTTGGACGGTACGAGCAGTACTTC	CSAGVPLGRYEQYF
TRBV2	TRBJ1-1	TRBD1	NA	TGTGCCAGCAGTGAAGAGGGGACAGGGGGGTTGAACACTGAAGCTTTCTTT	CASSEEGTGGLNTEAFF
TRBV7-8	TRBJ2-4	NA	NA	TGTGCCAGCAGCCCGGTGGGCGAAAGGCGGGGAAACATTCAGTACTTC	CASSPVGERRGNIQYF
TRBV2	TRBJ2-7	TRBD2	few	TGTGCCAGCAGTGCAGCGGGATACGAGCAGTACTTC	CASSAAGYEQYF
TRBV20-1	TRBJ2-3	NA	NA	TGCAGTGTTCCGGTACGGTCCACAGATACGCAGTATTTT	CSVPVRSTDTQYF
TRBV29-1	TRBJ1-2	TRBD1	NA	TGCGGCGTTGAGGAGGGACAGGGGCTAGACTATGGCTACACCTTC	CGVEEGQGLDYGYTF
TRBV20-1	TRBJ2-2	TRBD1	NA	TGCAGTGCTAGAGGGGCAGGGGGCACCGGGGAGCTGTTTTTT	CSARGAGGTGELFF
TRBV10-3	TRBJ2-7	NA	NA	TGTGCCATCAGTGCAGAGCTCTACAATGAGCAGTACTTC	CAISAELYNEQYF
TRBV6-1	TRBJ2-3	TRBD2	NA	TGTGCCAGCAGTGGGACTAGCGGGGGGAGCACAGATACGCAGTATTTT	CASSGTSGGSTDTQYF